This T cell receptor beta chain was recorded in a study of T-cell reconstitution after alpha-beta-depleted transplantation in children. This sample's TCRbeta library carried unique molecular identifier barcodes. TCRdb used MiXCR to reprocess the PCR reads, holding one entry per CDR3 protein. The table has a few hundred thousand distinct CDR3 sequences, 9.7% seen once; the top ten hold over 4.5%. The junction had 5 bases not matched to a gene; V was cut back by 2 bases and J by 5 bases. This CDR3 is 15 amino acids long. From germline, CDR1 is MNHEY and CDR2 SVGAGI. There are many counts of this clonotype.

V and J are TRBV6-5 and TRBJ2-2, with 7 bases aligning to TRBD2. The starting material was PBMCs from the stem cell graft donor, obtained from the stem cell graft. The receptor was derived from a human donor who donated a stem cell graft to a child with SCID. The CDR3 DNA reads TGTGCCAGCAGTTACGGGGAGGGGTCGACCGGGGAGCTGTTTTTT. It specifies CASSYGEGSTGELFF.